Detailed here is one T cell receptor beta chain. Antigen: not known. In germline, CDR1 is MNHEY, CDR2 SVGAGI. The length of the CDR3 is 13 residues. The germline V and J ends were trimmed by 5 bases and 2 bases, with 9 bases remaining between them. The data originate from a study of T cell responses to AZD1222 COVID-19 vaccine. Study as a whole: Pooled together were second doses at about 4 or about 12 weeks.

Study-level findings and limits: Clonal diversity was possibly underestimated, and white British individuals and females predominated among donors. Of spike-specific TCRs, nearly half reportedly target regions left unmutated in variants. At 160-218 and 743-854, vaccine-associated CD4 TCRs were dominant, and they spanned spike.

Only in-frame clones appear in the TCRdb table, and some are missing; sequencing was by immunoSEQ multiplex PCR. This table holds more than 110,000 clones, 80% to 95% found once. The origin of this receptor is an adult in good health. This chain links TRBV6-5 with TRBJ1-1; D gene ambiguous. The sequencing here drew on peripheral blood, taken on day 0 of AZD1222 vaccination. The CDR3 coding sequence is TGTGCCAGCAGTCTCCGGGAAAACACTGAAGCTTTCTTT. Translating gives CASSLRENTEAFF.